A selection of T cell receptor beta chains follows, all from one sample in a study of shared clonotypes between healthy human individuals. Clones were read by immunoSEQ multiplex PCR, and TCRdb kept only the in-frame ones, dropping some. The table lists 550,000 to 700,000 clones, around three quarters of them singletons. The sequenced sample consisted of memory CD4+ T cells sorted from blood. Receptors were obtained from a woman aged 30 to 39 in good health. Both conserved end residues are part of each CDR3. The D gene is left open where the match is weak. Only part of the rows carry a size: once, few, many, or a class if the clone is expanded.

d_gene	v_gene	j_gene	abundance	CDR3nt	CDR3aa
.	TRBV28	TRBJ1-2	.	TGTGCCAGCAGCCCCCCAGGGAGGGGCTACACCTTC	CASSPPGRGYTF
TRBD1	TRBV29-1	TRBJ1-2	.	TGCAGCGTTGAAGACGTGGGACAGCGACAAAACTATGGCTACACCTTC	CSVEDVGQRQNYGYTF
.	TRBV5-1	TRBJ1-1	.	TGCGCCAGCAGCTTGGCCGGCTGGGGGCGGGATAACACTGAAGCTTTCTTT	CASSLAGWGRDNTEAFF
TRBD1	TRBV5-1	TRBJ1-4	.	TGCGCCAGCAGTTGGGACAGTACTAATGAAAAACTGTTTTTT	CASSWDSTNEKLFF
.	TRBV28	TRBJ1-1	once	TGTGCCAGCAGTTTTACGTGGAACACTGAAGCTTTCTTT	CASSFTWNTEAFF
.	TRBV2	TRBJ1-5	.	TGTGCCAGCAGTGAGGAGGGGCTGGCTCAGCCCCAGCATTTT	CASSEEGLAQPQHF
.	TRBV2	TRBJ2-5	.	TGTGCCAGCAACCTGGCGCAGATGGAGACCCAGTACTTC	CASNLAQMETQYF
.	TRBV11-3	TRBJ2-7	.	TGTGCCAGCAGCTTAGATCGAAGGGGAGAGCAGTACTTC	CASSLDRRGEQYF
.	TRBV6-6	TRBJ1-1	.	TGTGCCAGCAGTTACCGACTGGGGGCGGGGAACACTGAAGCTTTCTTT	CASSYRLGAGNTEAFF
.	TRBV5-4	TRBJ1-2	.	TGTGCCAGCAGCTTGGAGTCGGCCGTCGGCTACACCTTC	CASSLESAVGYTF
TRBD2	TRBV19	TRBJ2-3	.	TGTGCCAGTAGTATTAGTTGGCTGGGAGGGGATACGCAGTATTTT	CASSISWLGGDTQYF
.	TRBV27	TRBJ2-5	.	TGTGCCAGCAGTTCTCGGTACCAAGAGACCCAGTACTTC	CASSSRYQETQYF
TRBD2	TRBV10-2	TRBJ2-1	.	TGCGCCAGCAGTGAGTGGGGAAGCGGGAGGGCCGACAATGAGCAGTTCTTC	CASSEWGSGRADNEQFF
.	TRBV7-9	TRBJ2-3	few	TGTGCCAGCAGCCGGGGCAGCACAGATACGCAGTATTTT	CASSRGSTDTQYF
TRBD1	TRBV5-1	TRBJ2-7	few	TGCGCCAGCAGCTTGCATAACAGGGGATCCTACGAGCAGTACTTC	CASSLHNRGSYEQYF
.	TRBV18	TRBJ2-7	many	TGTGCCAGCTCACCCCAAGCCCCACAGGGATCCTACGAGCAGTACTTC	CASSPQAPQGSYEQYF
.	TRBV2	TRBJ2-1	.	TGTGCCAGCAGTGGCACCCACTACAATGAGCAGTTCTTC	CASSGTHYNEQFF
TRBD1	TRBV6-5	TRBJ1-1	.	TGTGCCAGCAGTACCCGGACAGGGAGGCGAACTGAAGCTTTCTTT	CASSTRTGRRTEAFF
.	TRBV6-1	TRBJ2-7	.	TGTGCCAGCAGTGAAAGGGCTGCCTACGAGCAGTACTTC	CASSERAAYEQYF
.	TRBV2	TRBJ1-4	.	TGTGCCAGCAGTGTTCAAGGGACGTTCGGTGAAAAACTGTTTTTT	CASSVQGTFGEKLFF
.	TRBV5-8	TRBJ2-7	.	TGTGCCAGCAGCTTTGGCGCGGGACCCTACGAGCAGTACTTC	CASSFGAGPYEQYF
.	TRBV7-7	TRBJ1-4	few	TGTGCCAGCCCTCGGCGACAGGAGGGTGAAAAACTGTTTTTT	CASPRRQEGEKLFF
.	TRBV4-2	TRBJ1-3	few	TGTGCCAGCAGCCAAGCTGCGCGGACTGGAAACACCATATATTTT	CASSQAARTGNTIYF
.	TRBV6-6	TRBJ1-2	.	TGTGCCAGCAACCCAACTAGTGGGTATGGCTACACCTTC	CASNPTSGYGYTF
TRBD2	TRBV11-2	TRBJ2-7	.	TGTGCCAGCAGCCTACTTCTAGCGGAATTCTACGAGCAGTACTTC	CASSLLLAEFYEQYF
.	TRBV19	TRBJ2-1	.	TGTGCCAGTAGTACCCAGGGGTATAGCTCCTACAATGAGCAGTTCTTC	CASSTQGYSSYNEQFF
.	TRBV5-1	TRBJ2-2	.	TGCGCCAGCAGCCAAAGTTCTCTCGCGAACACCGGGGAGCTGTTTTTT	CASSQSSLANTGELFF
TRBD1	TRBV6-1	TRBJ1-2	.	TGTGCCAGCAGTGCGACCGGGACAGGGCTAATTAACTATGGCTACACCTTC	CASSATGTGLINYGYTF
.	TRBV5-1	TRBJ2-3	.	TGCGCCAGCAGCTTAGCCCAGTTGGATACGCAGTATTTT	CASSLAQLDTQYF
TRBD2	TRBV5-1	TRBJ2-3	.	TGCGCCAGCAGCTTAGACGGGACTAGCGGGTTAAATACGCAGTATTTT	CASSLDGTSGLNTQYF
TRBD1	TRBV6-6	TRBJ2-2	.	TGTGCCAGCAGTTACCTAACAGGGGCGAACACCGGGGAGCTGTTTTTT	CASSYLTGANTGELFF
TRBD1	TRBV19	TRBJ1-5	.	TGTGCCAGTAGTATACACGGACAGGGAAATCAGCCCCAGCATTTT	CASSIHGQGNQPQHF
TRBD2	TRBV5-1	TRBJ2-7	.	TGCGCCAGCAGCTTGGGGGTAGCGGGAGGTTACGAGCAGTACTTC	CASSLGVAGGYEQYF
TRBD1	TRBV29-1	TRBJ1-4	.	TGCAGCGTAACCCCACCCGGGACAGGGGGTGAAAAACTGTTTTTT	CSVTPPGTGGEKLFF
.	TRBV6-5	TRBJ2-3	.	TGTGCCAGCAGTCGGACAGTGGGGATGGGAGATACGCAGTATTTT	CASSRTVGMGDTQYF
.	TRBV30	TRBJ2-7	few	TGTGCCTGGAGGCAGGGTCCAGGGCCCCTCGAGCAGTACTTC	CAWRQGPGPLEQYF
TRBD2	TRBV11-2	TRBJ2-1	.	TGTGCCAGCAGCTTAGCCCTCGGACTAGCGGGGATAATAGGTGAGCAGTTCTTC	CASSLALGLAGIIGEQFF
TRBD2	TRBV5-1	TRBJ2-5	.	TGCGCCAGCAGCTTCGTCCTAGCGGGAGAAGAGACCCAGTACTTC	CASSFVLAGEETQYF
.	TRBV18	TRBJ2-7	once	TGTGCCAGCTCACCAAGGACAGACTCCTACGAGCAGTACTTC	CASSPRTDSYEQYF
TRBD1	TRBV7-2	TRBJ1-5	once	TGTGCCAGCAGCTACCGGACAGGGGAGGGTAGCAATCAGCCCCAGCATTTT	CASSYRTGEGSNQPQHF
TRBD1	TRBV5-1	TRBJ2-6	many	TGCGCCAGCAGCTTGTCAGGGGGCGTTTCTGGGGCCAACGTCCTGACTTTC	CASSLSGGVSGANVLTF
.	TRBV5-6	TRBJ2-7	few	TGTGCCAGCAGCTTAACCGGCTTGGCGGCCGGGGAGCAGTACTTC	CASSLTGLAAGEQYF
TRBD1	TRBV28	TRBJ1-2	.	TGTGCCAGCAGTTTGGTCGGGACAGGGGGCAGCTATGGCTACACCTTC	CASSLVGTGGSYGYTF
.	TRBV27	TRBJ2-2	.	TGTGCCAGCAGTTCCCGACCTGGGGGGCGAAACACCGGGGAGCTGTTTTTT	CASSSRPGGRNTGELFF
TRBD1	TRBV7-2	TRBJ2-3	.	TGTGCCAGCAGCCAGGCCGGGACAGGGAGGACAGATACGCAGTATTTT	CASSQAGTGRTDTQYF
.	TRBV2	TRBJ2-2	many	TGTGCCAGCAGTGTGTTCGGGGACACCGGGGAGCTGTTTTTT	CASSVFGDTGELFF
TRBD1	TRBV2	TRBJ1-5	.	TGTGCCAGCAGTGGCCGGACAGGGGACTGGACCCAGCATTTT	CASSGRTGDWTQHF
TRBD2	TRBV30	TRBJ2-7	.	TGTGCCTGGAGTATTAGCGGGAGGGGGTACGAGCAGTACTTC	CAWSISGRGYEQYF
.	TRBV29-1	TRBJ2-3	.	TGCAGCGTTGACCAGGGCACAGATACGCAGTATTTT	CSVDQGTDTQYF
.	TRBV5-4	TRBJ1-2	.	TGTGCCAGCAGCCTTGACAGCAACTATGGCTACACCTTC	CASSLDSNYGYTF